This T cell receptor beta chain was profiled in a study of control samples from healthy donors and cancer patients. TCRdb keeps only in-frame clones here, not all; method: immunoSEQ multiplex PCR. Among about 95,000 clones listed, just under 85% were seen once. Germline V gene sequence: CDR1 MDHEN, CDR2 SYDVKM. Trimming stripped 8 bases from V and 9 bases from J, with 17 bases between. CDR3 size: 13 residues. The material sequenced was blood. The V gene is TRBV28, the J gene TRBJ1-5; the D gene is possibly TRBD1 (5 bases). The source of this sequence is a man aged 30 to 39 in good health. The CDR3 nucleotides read TGTGCCAGCCGATTGATCGGGGGTGGGCCCCAGCATTTT. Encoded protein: CASRLIGGGPQHF.